A single sample is the source of the 20 T cell receptor beta chains below, sequenced in a study of glioma-infiltrating T cells. Using RNA template, CDR3s of TCR alpha and beta were amplified with iRepertoire arm-PCR. In TCRdb, the multiplex PCR reads were re-called with MiXCR into one record per CDR3 protein. The sample records 90,000 to 100,000 distinct CDR3 sequences, around 42% being singletons. The sample taken for sequencing was glioma tissue, nonneoplastic brain tissue, or PBMCs (not recorded which). These receptors all stem from a human donor with low-grade glioma or glioblastoma, undergoing nonglioma brain surgery, or in good health (not recorded which).

The chain carries TRBV4-1 and TRBJ2-1, with D unclear. CDR1 and CDR2 from the germline V gene are MGHRA and YSYEKL. V lost 0 bases to trimming and J lost 0 bases, with 3 bases between them. The CDR3 loop spans 14 amino acids. DNA for the CDR3: TGCGCCAGCAGCCAAGAGGGCTCCTACAATGAGCAGTTCTTC. Amino acids: CASSQEGSYNEQFF.

This clonotype was picked up many times. V and J are TRBV18 and TRBJ2-7; the match to TRBD1 covers 9 bases. This CDR3 contains 16 residues. Trimming at V came to 4 bases and at J to 3 bases, leaving 10 bases not matched to a gene. Germline CDR1 reads KGHSH; CDR2 reads LQKENI. The CDR3 DNA reads as TGTGCCAGCTCACTGCTGGAAGACAGGGGGGACTACGAGCAGTACTTC. It translates to CASSLLEDRGDYEQYF.

This clonotype showed up many times. This rearrangement joins TRBV20-1 to TRBJ2-5; D is possibly TRBD1 or TRBD2 (6 bases each). Germline V CDR1 and CDR2: DFQATT, SNEGSKA (reference sequence). With 6 bases removed from V and 3 bases from J, the gap between germline ends came to 20 bases. CDR3 size: 15 residues. The CDR3 is CSAPRAGGGKETQYF. CDR3 DNA: TGCAGTGCCCCTCGGGCCGGAGGGGGGAAAGAGACCCAGTACTTC.

This clonotype has at least ten counts. The chain couples TRBV12-3 or TRBV12-4 to TRBJ2-3; possibly TRBD1 for D (5 bases). The CDR3 has 13 residues. Trimming stripped 5 bases from V and 1 base from J, with 7 bases between. The CDR3 DNA reads TGTGCCAGCAGTCGACAGCGCACAGATACGCAGTATTTT. This encodes CASSRQRTDTQYF.

The chain combines TRBV6-1 with TRBJ2-3; D is unclear. The J call may be mistaken, given a closer DNA end match to TRBJ1-1. The CDR3 runs to 14 residues. Germline values: CDR1 MNHNS, CDR2 SASEGT. CDR3 sequence reads: CASSPGTAGPEAFF. The DNA of the CDR3 is TGTGCCAGCTCACCCGGAACCGCTGGCCCTGAAGCTTTCTTT.

This clonotype was counted at least ten times. This chain links TRBV20-1 with TRBJ2-5; TRBD2 might be the D (6 bases). V lost 3 bases to trimming and J lost 1 base, with 9 bases between them. Germline V CDR1 and CDR2: DFQATT, SNEGSKA (reference sequence). This CDR3 region has 13 residues. The CDR3 nucleotides are TGCAGTGCTAGGCGGGGCTTCCAAGAGACCCAGTACTTC. Protein product: CSARRGFQETQYF.

In the case of this clonotype: A much larger clone lies a single base off, so this may be a read error. The CDR3 reads CASSTGGSENEQSF. The CDR3 DNA follows: TGTGCCAGCTCGACAGGGGGTAGCGAAAATGAGCAGTCCTTC. V and J are TRBV11-2 and TRBJ2-1, with 9 bases identical to TRBD1. The CDR3 totals 14 residues. Germline V gene lookup returns CDR1 SGHAT and CDR2 FQNNGV.

V gene TRBV28 combines with J gene TRBJ2-3; D not resolved. The germline CDR1 and CDR2 sequences are MDHEN and SYDVKM. Trimming stripped 10 bases from V and 4 bases from J, with 12 bases between. The CDR3 has 12 residues. The CDR3 reads CAIRLRPDTQYF. In DNA, the CDR3 is TGTGCCATCAGGTTACGCCCAGATACGCAGTATTTT. Complete variable domain (other parts from reference TRBV28 and TRBJ2-3): DVKVTQSSRYLVKRTGEKVFLECVQDMDHENMFWYRQDPGLGLRLIYFSYDVKMKEKGDIPEGYSVSREKKERFSLILESASTNQTSMYLCAIRLRPDTQYFGPGTRLTVL.

As for this clonotype: Germline is not matched at one junction end, which may reflect a read error. Written as DNA, the CDR3 is TGCAGTGTCACAGAAAAGGAGAACCAGTACTTC. Its protein product is CSVTEKENQYF. V and J are TRBV20-1 and TRBJ2-5, with D hard to call. Per the germline V gene, CDR1 is DFQATT and CDR2 is SNEGSKA (reference sequence). The CDR3 loop spans 11 amino acids.

Ten or more counts support this clonotype. The chain is built from TRBV11-1 and TRBJ1-3; tentatively, D is TRBD1 (5 bases). CDR1 and CDR2 (germline): SGHAT, FQDESV (reference sequence). Trimming stripped 5 bases from V and 0 bases from J, with 14 bases between. The CDR3 sequence is 16 residues long. The CDR3, as DNA: TGTGCCAGCAGCCAAACAGGACTGAGCTCTGGAAACACCATATATTTT. Protein product: CASSQTGLSSGNTIYF.

J is TRBJ2-4 and V is TRBV29-1; 8 bases are a match to TRBD2. Germline CDR1 and CDR2: SQVTM and ANQGSEA. This CDR3 has 17 residues. DNA for the CDR3: TGCAGTGCTAGAGATTCAACCAGCGGGAGTGCCAAAAACATTCAGTACTTC. Protein: CSARDSTSGSAKNIQYF.

This clonotype was seen many times. CDR3 in amino acids: CASSNPGLASYNEQFF. CDR3 nucleotide sequence: TGTGCCAGCAGTAACCCGGGACTAGCTAGCTACAATGAGCAGTTCTTC. The chain recombines TRBV25-1 with TRBJ2-1, with TRBD2 matching 9 bases. The CDR3 length is 16 residues. Germline CDR1 and CDR2: MGHDK and SYGVNS. With 5 bases clipped from V and 3 bases from J, the junction kept 8 bases outside the gene matches.

This clonotype has just one count. The chain combines TRBV4-1 with TRBJ2-7; TRBD1 might be the D (7 bases). V lost 4 bases to trimming and J lost 3 bases, with 10 bases between them. Germline CDR1 reads MGHRA; CDR2 reads YSYEKL. The CDR3 spans 13 residues. The CDR3 sequence: CASSRRGLYEQYF. The DNA of the CDR3 is TGCGCCAGCAGCCGGAGGGGGCTCTACGAGCAGTACTTC.

The sample holds one count of this clonotype. The chain has TRBV6-2 or TRBV6-3 and TRBJ2-7, with 8 bases identical to TRBD1. V shed 10 bases, J shed 6 bases, and the junction held 11 bases outside the gene matches. The CDR3 contains 13 residues. Germline CDR1 and CDR2: MNHEY and SVGEGT. The CDR3 sequence is CATRAGQGLEQYF. As DNA, the CDR3 is TGTGCCACCCGGGCAGGACAGGGCCTCGAGCAGTACTTC.

CDR3 residues: CSAKWWQGGVCTF. The CDR3, as DNA: TGCAGTGCGAAATGGTGGCAGGGAGGCGTCTGCACCTTC. The gene calls are TRBV20-1 and TRBJ1-2, with D tentatively TRBD1 (5 bases). Germline values: CDR1 DFQATT, CDR2 SNEGSKA (reference sequence). The V end was cut by 6 bases, the J end by 13 bases, with 24 bases between. This CDR3 comprises 13 residues.

This clonotype was recorded at least ten times. The CDR3, as DNA: TGCGCCAGCAGCCGAGGGGGTGGCGGGGAGCTGTTTTTT. Its protein product is CASSRGGGGELFF. The J gene is TRBJ2-2, the V gene TRBV4-1, with D maybe TRBD1 (6 bases). V lost 4 bases, J lost 7 bases, and 10 bases lay in between. This CDR3 spans 13 amino acids. Per germline, CDR1 MGHRA and CDR2 YSYEKL.

This clonotype was seen ten or more times. CDR3 coding DNA: TGTGCCAGCAGCTTAAGAGGGGACGCTGAAGCTTTCTTT. It is translated as CASSLRGDAEAFF. This rearrangement joins TRBV7-3 to TRBJ1-1; possible D gene TRBD1, 5 bases. The CDR3 sequence is 13 residues long. Trimming left V 1 base short and J 6 bases short, with 9 bases between. CDR1 and CDR2 from the germline V gene are SGHTA and FQGTGA.

This clonotype was seen ten or more times. The rearrangement joins TRBV20-1 to TRBJ2-7, with 12 bases fitting TRBD1. The V gene's germline CDR1 is DFQATT and CDR2 SNEGSKA (reference sequence). V gave up 4 bases and J gave up 3 bases; unmatched junction bases: 7. The CDR3 spans 15 residues. Written as DNA, the CDR3 is TGCAGTGCTATTGCCGGGACAGGGGGCTTCTACGAGCAGTACTTC. Translating gives CSAIAGTGGFYEQYF.

Concerning this clonotype: One end of the junction fails to match germline, which may point to a read error. The chain is built from TRBV28 and TRBJ2-6, with D hard to call. Germline V gene lookup returns CDR1 MDHEN and CDR2 SYDVKM. This CDR3 region has 15 residues. Written as DNA, the CDR3 is TGTGCCGGCAGTTTAATCGGCTCTGAGGCCAACGTCCTGACTTTC. Amino acid sequence: CAGSLIGSEANVLTF.

Regarding this clonotype: A single base separates this from a much larger clone, so it may be a read error. The chain couples TRBV12-3 or TRBV12-4 to TRBJ2-2; tentatively, D is TRBD2 (5 bases). The CDR3 covers 15 residues. CDR3 region: CASNRVLGNTGELSF. CDR3 bases: TGTGCCAGCAATAGGGTGTTAGGAAACACCGGGGAGCTGTCTTTT.